Below are 28 T cell receptor beta chains sequenced from a single sample in a study of early T cells in non-severe SARS-CoV-2 infection. TCRdb used MiXCR to reprocess the 5' RACE reads, holding one entry per CDR3 protein. The table lists roughly 60,000 distinct CDR3 sequences, 6.5% to 8.5% of them singletons. Sequencing was done on a sample of whole blood. The receptor set was obtained from an adult who was a healthcare worker with PCR-confirmed SARS-CoV-2 infection or an uninfected control (not recorded which).

In this sample, this clonotype turned up many times. V and J are TRBV20-1 and TRBJ1-2, with D perhaps matching TRBD1 (6 bases). Germline V gives CDR1 DFQATT, CDR2 SNEGSKA (reference sequence). The CDR3 runs 12 residues. V shed 2 bases and J shed 4 bases, with 8 bases lying between them. The CDR3: CSARQGSYGYTF. CDR3 DNA: TGCAGTGCTAGACAGGGGAGCTATGGCTACACCTTC.

J is TRBJ2-1 and V is TRBV10-2, with D unclear. Germline loops: CDR1 WSHSY, CDR2 SAAADI. V dropped 3 bases and J dropped 0 bases, with 6 bases sitting between them. CDR3 length: 14 amino acids. The CDR3: CASSDTSSYNEQFF. The DNA for the CDR3 is TGCGCCAGCAGTGACACATCCTCCTACAATGAGCAGTTCTTC.

This clonotype was counted a few times. The V call is TRBV12-3 or TRBV12-4, the J call TRBJ2-7; 7 bases match TRBD1. CDR3 size: 14 residues. V was clipped by 7 bases and J by 0 bases; unmatched bases: 6. The CDR3 protein is CASKVGQTSYEQYF. The CDR3 DNA reads as TGTGCCAGCAAGGTGGGACAGACCTCCTACGAGCAGTACTTC.

This chain links TRBV7-6 with TRBJ2-3; a weak D match, TRBD2 (6 bases). In germline, CDR1 is SGHVS, CDR2 FNYEAQ. The CDR3 is 18 residues long. The germline V and J ends were trimmed by 0 bases and 2 bases, with 18 bases remaining between them. The DNA of the CDR3 is TGTGCCAGCAGCTTAGCGCCCCCCGCGGGGACGATCACAGATACGCAGTATTTT. Amino acids: CASSLAPPAGTITDTQYF. The whole variable domain, remainder taken from reference TRBV7-6 and TRBJ2-3, is GAGVSQSPRYKVTKRGQDVALRCDPISGHVSLYWYRQALGQGPEFLTYFNYEAQQDKSGLPNDRFSAERPEGSISTLTIQRTEQRDSAMYRCASSLAPPAGTITDTQYFGPGTRLTVL.

This clonotype was found many times. The CDR3 nucleotides are TGTGCCACCAGTGACTCCACCGGCCGCACAGATACGCAGTATTTT. Encoded protein: CATSDSTGRTDTQYF. J is TRBJ2-3 and V is TRBV24-1; D is unclear. CDR1 and CDR2 from the germline V gene are KGHDR and SFDVKD. Trimming took 4 bases from V and 1 from J, leaving 11 bases between them. The CDR3 is 15 residues long.

This rearrangement joins TRBV20-1 to TRBJ2-1; TRBD2 matches at 7 bases. This CDR3 spans 14 amino acids. With 4 bases clipped from V and 6 bases from J, the junction kept 9 bases outside the gene matches. Per the germline V gene, CDR1 is DFQATT and CDR2 is SNEGSKA (reference sequence). DNA of the CDR3: TGCAGTGCTATGGGCGGGAGAGCTACCAATGAGCAGTTCTTC. Translated, it gives CSAMGGRATNEQFF.

In this sample, this clonotype turned up many times. One end of the junction fails to match germline, which may point to a read error. The rearrangement joins TRBV27 to TRBJ1-1, with D tentatively TRBD1 (6 bases). CDR1 is MNHEY, CDR2 SMNVEV, per germline (reference sequence). CDR3 length equals 17 residues. CDR3 protein: CASGLLARGGLNTEAFF. In DNA, the CDR3 is TGTGCCAGCGGTTTGCTTGCCAGGGGAGGTTTGAACACTGAAGCTTTCTTT.

CDR3 DNA: TGTGCCAGCAGTTTCCCCCTGACAGGAATAGACCCTGAAGCTTTCTTT. This codes for CASSFPLTGIDPEAFF. V is TRBV28 and J is TRBJ1-1; the D gene is possibly TRBD1 (6 bases). The CDR3 covers 16 residues. Germline CDR1 MDHEN, CDR2 SYDVKM. Between the trimmed V and J ends, which lost 3 bases and 6 bases, there was a span of 20 bases. Together with reference TRBV28 and TRBJ1-1, the CDR3 gives the full variable domain: DVKVTQSSRYLVKRTGEKVFLECVQDMDHENMFWYRQDPGLGLRLIYFSYDVKMKEKGDIPEGYSVSREKKERFSLILESASTNQTSMYLCASSFPLTGIDPEAFFGQGTRLTVV.

This clonotype was counted between two and nine times. V and J are TRBV5-1 and TRBJ2-1, with 10 bases fitting TRBD2. The CDR3 extends over 19 amino acids. Germline lookup yields CDR1 SGHRS and CDR2 YFSETQ. V lost 1 base to trimming and J lost 1 base; unmatched junction nucleotides: 11. The chain's CDR3 is CASSLSLAGERRSYNEQFF. The CDR3 nucleotides read TGCGCCAGCAGCTTGAGCCTAGCGGGAGAAAGAAGGTCCTACAATGAGCAGTTCTTC.

V usage is TRBV27 and J usage is TRBJ2-7; 9 bases match TRBD2. Germline V lookup: CDR1 MNHEY, CDR2 SMNVEV (reference sequence). The V and J ends lost 5 bases and 0 bases, in that order; junction bases with no gene match: 8. This CDR3 is 16 amino acids long. The CDR3 is CASSNLGSGSSYEQYF. CDR3 in DNA: TGTGCCAGCAGTAACCTTGGTAGCGGGAGCTCCTACGAGCAGTACTTC.

This clonotype was counted only a few times. The V gene is TRBV7-2, the J gene TRBJ2-2, with TRBD2 matching 8 bases. The germline V gene has CDR1 SGHTA and CDR2 FQGNSA. There are 16 residues in the CDR3. V lost 4 bases and J lost 7; bases outside the gene matches: 11. The CDR3 is CASSSLQAGVSGELFF. In nucleotides, the CDR3 is TGTGCCAGCAGCTCCCTTCAAGCGGGAGTCAGCGGGGAGCTGTTTTTT.

The sample holds many counts of this clonotype. This chain joins TRBV6-6 and TRBJ2-3; 10 bases are shared with TRBD1. Germline V gene data show CDR1 as MNHNY and CDR2 as SVGAGI (reference sequence). CDR3 length equals 16 residues. V gave up 5 bases and J gave up 8 bases; unmatched junction bases: 13. CDR3 in amino acids: CASSPPKGQGRGTQYF. CDR3 in DNA: TGTGCCAGCAGTCCCCCTAAGGGACAGGGGAGGGGTACGCAGTATTTT.

The sample holds many counts of this clonotype. The CDR3 DNA reads as TGTGCCAGCAGCCAAGGGACTGCACCCCACGAGCAGTACTTC. Encoded protein: CASSQGTAPHEQYF. The chain links TRBV3-1 to TRBJ2-7; perhaps TRBD2 as D (5 bases). V dropped 1 base and J dropped 5 bases, with 12 bases sitting between them. The CDR3 extends over 14 amino acids. CDR1 and CDR2 from the germline V gene are LGHDT and YNNKEL (reference sequence).

This clonotype was recorded many times. The chain joins TRBV29-1 to TRBJ2-1; D assignment may be TRBD1 or TRBD2 (5 bases each). The V gene's germline CDR1 is SQVTM and CDR2 ANQGSEA. Trimming stripped 4 bases from V and 0 bases from J, with 10 bases between. This CDR3 has 14 amino acids. The CDR3 DNA is TGCAGCGTTGTCGGGGCGAGCTCCTACAATGAGCAGTTCTTC. Translating it yields CSVVGASSYNEQFF.

There are many counts of this clonotype. The chain employs TRBV7-8 and TRBJ2-1; D ambiguous. Trimming pared 5 bases from V and 4 bases from J, leaving 21 bases between. CDR1 and CDR2 (germline): SGHVS, FQNEAQ. CDR3 length: 17 amino acids. The CDR3 reads CASSPQEASFYYNEQFF. CDR3 DNA sequence: TGTGCCAGCAGCCCACAAGAGGCCTCATTCTATTACAATGAGCAGTTCTTC.

In this sample, this clonotype turned up a few times. The chain has TRBV11-2 and TRBJ2-5; D gene ambiguous. This CDR3 has 15 residues. With 0 bases removed from V and 5 bases from J, the gap between germline ends came to 13 bases. Germline lookup yields CDR1 SGHAT and CDR2 FQNNGV. The CDR3 loop reads CASSLEATSGETQYF. In nucleotides, the CDR3 is TGTGCCAGCAGCTTAGAAGCGACGAGTGGGGAGACCCAGTACTTC.

The chain links TRBV21-1 to TRBJ2-5. TRBV21-1 is an annotated pseudogene. The CDR3 contains 14 residues. The DNA of the CDR3 is TGTGCCAGCAGCAAAGAGTTGGTGATCGAGACCCAGTACTTC. Protein sequence: CASSKELVIETQYF.

J is TRBJ2-5 and V is TRBV7-8; the D is unclear. V was pared by 5 bases and J by 5 bases, with 9 bases between. Germline V lookup: CDR1 SGHVS, CDR2 FQNEAQ. CDR3 size: 12 residues. The CDR3 loop is CASSPSRETQYF. CDR3 nucleotides: TGTGCCAGCAGCCCGAGTCGGGAGACCCAGTACTTC.

In its sample, this clonotype was seen a few times. The chain couples TRBV24-1 to TRBJ1-1; 8 bases agree with TRBD1. V trimming: 3 bases; J trimming: 5 bases; junction bases outside the gene matches: 4. This CDR3 has 14 amino acids. CDR1 is KGHDR, CDR2 SFDVKD, per germline. CDR3 in amino acids: CATSDAGGQTEAFF. DNA of the CDR3: TGTGCCACCAGTGATGCAGGGGGCCAAACTGAAGCTTTCTTT.

This clonotype has a handful of counts. This chain links TRBV19 with TRBJ1-5, with no clear D. CDR1 LNHDA and CDR2 SQIVND come from the germline V gene (reference sequence). CDR3 size: 15 residues. Trimming shortened V by 0 bases and J by 0 bases, and 6 bases separated the two germline ends. CDR3 bases: TGTGCCAGTAGTATAGATGACTATAGCAATCAGCCCCAGCATTTT. It codes for CASSIDDYSNQPQHF.

This clonotype has just a few counts. The V call is TRBV19, the J call TRBJ2-1, with D maybe TRBD1 (6 bases). From germline, CDR1 is LNHDA and CDR2 SQIVND (reference sequence). The ends were cut back, 11 bases at V and 9 bases at J, with 26 bases in the middle. The CDR3 spans 15 residues. Written as DNA, the CDR3 is TGTGCCCCCCCAAGCAGGGACAAACCCCTGGTTGAGCAGTTCTTC. Translating gives CAPPSRDKPLVEQFF.

To note about this clonotype: One end of the junction varies from germline; a read error may be responsible. This rearrangement joins TRBV5-4 to TRBJ2-1; possibly TRBD1 or TRBD2 for D (5 bases each). The CDR3 length is 15 residues. Looked up from germline, CDR1 is SGHNT and CDR2 is YYREEE (reference sequence). CDR3 nucleotide sequence: TGTGCCAGTAGCTTACCGCCGGGGCTCTACAATGAGCAGTTCTTC. Its translation is CASSLPPGLYNEQFF. Drawing the rest from reference TRBV5-4 and TRBJ2-1, the complete variable domain is ETGVTQSPTHLIKTRGQQVTLRCSSQSGHNTVSWYQQALGQGPQFIFQYYREEENGRGNFPPRFSGLQFPNYSSELNVNALELDDSALYLCASSLPPGLYNEQFFGPGTRLTVL.

V gene TRBV24-1 combines with J gene TRBJ1-1; TRBD1 is a possible D gene (5 bases). Germline CDR1 reads KGHDR; CDR2 reads SFDVKD. V shed 2 bases and J shed 3 bases, with 12 bases lying between them. This CDR3 has 15 amino acids. This CDR3 reads CATSDSRQGDTEAFF. DNA for the CDR3: TGTGCCACCAGTGATTCGAGGCAGGGAGACACTGAAGCTTTCTTT.

This clonotype was seen a few times. This rearrangement joins TRBV28 to TRBJ2-7; the D gene is possibly TRBD1 (6 bases). Germline CDR1 reads MDHEN; CDR2 reads SYDVKM. Trimming removed 4 bases from V and 2 bases from J, with 12 bases in between. The CDR3 totals 14 residues. CDR3 sequence (DNA): TGTGCCAGCAGTTCGACAGGTGCCCCCTACGAGCAGTACTTC. It codes for CASSSTGAPYEQYF.

This clonotype has at least ten counts. This chain links TRBV2 with TRBJ2-1; 15 nucleotides match TRBD2. V was clipped by 5 bases and J by 9 bases; unmatched bases: 8. Per germline, CDR1 SNHLY and CDR2 FYNNEI. The CDR3 loop spans 16 amino acids. CDR3 sequence (DNA): TGTGCCAGCAGTTCCCGGACTAGCGGGAGGGCCGGTGAGCAGTTCTTC. This translates into CASSSRTSGRAGEQFF. The variable domain in full, completed from reference TRBV2 and TRBJ2-1, reads EPEVTQTPSHQVTQMGQEVILRCVPISNHLYFYWYRQILGQKVEFLVSFYNNEISEKSEIFDDQFSVERPDGSNFTLKIRSTKLEDSAMYFCASSSRTSGRAGEQFFGPGTRLTVL.

This clonotype was recorded many times. The chain couples TRBV12-3 or TRBV12-4 to TRBJ2-7; 7 bases line up with TRBD1. The V and J ends lost 7 bases and 3 bases, in that order; junction bases with no gene match: 6. This CDR3 contains 13 residues. The CDR3 nucleotides read TGTGCCAGCACTCGGGACAGCGACTACGAGCAGTACTTC. Translation: CASTRDSDYEQYF.

This clonotype was seen more than once but under ten times. The J gene is TRBJ2-7, the V gene TRBV7-2; 12 bases map to TRBD2. Germline CDR1 reads SGHTA; CDR2 reads FQGNSA. The CDR3 is 18 amino acids. After removal of 0 bases from V and 5 bases from J, the junction contained 11 bases not matched to a gene. The CDR3 DNA reads as TGTGCCAGCAGCTTAGCTCAACTAGCGGGAGGTTCCCCCCACGAGCAGTACTTC. As protein: CASSLAQLAGGSPHEQYF.

This clonotype was found a few times. The chain recombines TRBV29-1 with TRBJ2-7; D is unclear. The CDR3 covers 15 residues. From germline, CDR1 is SQVTM and CDR2 ANQGSEA. Trimming left V 2 bases short and J 0 bases short, with 14 bases between. The CDR3 region is CSVEKGSSSSYEQYF. The CDR3 DNA sequence: TGCAGCGTTGAAAAGGGCAGTTCAAGCTCCTACGAGCAGTACTTC.